This T cell receptor beta chain originates from a study of metastatic and nonmetastatic thyroid tumors. Original processing notes: The study took CDR3 differences across clinicopathological groups and made a distant-metastasis classifier for papillary thyroid cancer from them. TCRdb re-analyzed the PCR reads through MiXCR. These V and J calls rely on TCRdb rather than the paper's analysis. The sample contains approximately 34,000 clones, around 15% of which appear only once. About this clone: A much larger clone is a single base away; this may be a read error.

The CDR3 has 14 residues. V lost 1 base and J lost 4, with 11 bases in between. Germline CDR1 reads SGHDT; CDR2 reads YYEEEE. Nobody among the patients had been given any treatment before thyroid surgery. The sequencing sample was made of blood. This sequence originates from a female donor with papillary thyroid cancer or a benign thyroid nodule (not recorded which). Some clones in this sample may be carry-over from other donors' samples. V gene TRBV5-6 combines with J gene TRBJ2-5; D gene uncertain. CDR3 coding DNA: TGTGCCAGCAGCTTGTGGTGGGCCCGAGAGACCCAGTACTTC. This codes for CASSLWWARETQYF.